Below are 23 T cell receptor beta chains sequenced from a single sample in a study of cytomegalovirus exposure and HLA in healthy donors. PCR primers comprised 60 Vbeta and 13 Jbeta primers. The data were produced by immunoSEQ multiplex PCR, yet TCRdb's version contains in-frame clones alone and is incomplete. The sample has roughly 120,000 clones, 76% seen once; the top ten hold 1.9%. Material: PBMCs. These receptor sequences come from a man aged 45-60 years in good health and CMV-seronegative.

This chain joins TRBV4-3 and TRBJ1-6; no definite D call. The V end was cut by 4 bases, the J end by 7 bases, with 14 bases between. Germline lookup yields CDR1 LGHNA and CDR2 YSLEER. The CDR3 extends over 15 amino acids. CDR3 bases: TGCGCCAGCAGCCCGTCGAGGGAGACGAATTCACCCCTCCACTTT. Amino acid sequence: CASSPSRETNSPLHF.

This clone was recorded only once. The V gene is TRBV4-3, the J gene TRBJ2-5; 11 bases align to TRBD2. The V and J ends lost 3 bases and 3 bases, in that order; junction bases with no gene match: 6. The CDR3 totals 16 residues. Germline values: CDR1 LGHNA, CDR2 YSLEER. CDR3 protein: CASSQGGTSGEETQYF. The CDR3 region has the DNA TGCGCCAGCAGCCAGGGGGGGACTAGCGGTGAAGAGACCCAGTACTTC.

The rearrangement links TRBV7-9 to TRBJ2-5, with a possible D match to TRBD1 (6 bases). The CDR3 length is 15 residues. V was clipped by 5 bases and J by 5 bases, with 18 bases between them. Germline V gives CDR1 SEHNR, CDR2 FQNEAQ (reference sequence). CDR3 amino acids: CASSQGGTRSETQYF. CDR3 DNA: TGTGCCAGCAGCCAAGGGGGAACCCGCTCGGAGACCCAGTACTTC.

A few counts support this clone. The chain recombines TRBV11-2 with TRBJ2-7, with D maybe TRBD2 (6 bases). The CDR3 has 13 amino acids. V was shortened by 5 bases and J by 6 bases, with 14 bases between the two germline ends. Germline assignment: CDR1 SGHAT and CDR2 FQNNGV. The CDR3 DNA is TGTGCCAGCAGCGCGCATCAGGGAGGCGAGCAGTACTTC. Protein sequence: CASSAHQGGEQYF.

This clone was recorded once. Its ends do not fully match the called genes, so a read error is possible. The chain couples TRBV11-2 to TRBJ1-2, with 7 bases lining up with TRBD1. The CDR3 extends over 18 amino acids. Germline CDR1 SGHAT, CDR2 FQNNGV. The CDR3: CASSLSGGFGTANYGYIF. The CDR3 nucleotides are TGTGCCAGCAGCTTATCGGGGGGGTTTGGGACAGCGAACTATGGCTACATCTTC.

The chain recombines TRBV5-4 with TRBJ1-6, with D unclear. The V end was cut by 0 bases, the J end by 13 bases, with 8 bases between. The CDR3 is 12 amino acids. The germline gives CDR1 SGHNT, CDR2 YYREEE (reference sequence). CDR3: CASSLDESPLHF. In nucleotides, the CDR3 is TGTGCCAGCAGCTTGGACGAGTCCCCCCTCCACTTT.

This rearrangement joins TRBV4-1 to TRBJ1-1; tentatively, D is TRBD1 (6 bases). This CDR3 has 15 amino acids. V lost 1 base and J lost 2, with 11 bases in between. Germline CDR1 is MGHRA and CDR2 is YSYEKL. CDR3 coding DNA: TGCGCCAGCAGCCAAGTCGCAGGGACAAACACTGAAGCTTTCTTT. Its protein product is CASSQVAGTNTEAFF.

The CDR3 protein is CASSDRDRVTGELFF. Here the CDR3 DNA reads TGTGCCAGCAGCGACCGGGACAGGGTTACCGGGGAGCTGTTTTTT. The chain couples TRBV21-1 to TRBJ2-2; the DNA was not compared with TRBD1, the D call given in the table. TRBV21-1 is a pseudogene. The CDR3 contains 15 residues.

The sample holds one count of this clone. The chain joins TRBV11-2 to TRBJ1-5; 9 nucleotides agree with TRBD1. CDR3 length: 15 residues. CDR1 is SGHAT and CDR2 is FQNNGV in the germline V gene. J lost 6 bases, V lost 5 bases, and 8 bases had no gene match. The CDR3 DNA reads TGTGCCAGCAGCCCAGGGGGACAGGGAGGTCAGCCCCAGCATTTT. It codes for CASSPGGQGGQPQHF.

The rearrangement uses TRBV10-2 and TRBJ2-4; 8 bases align to TRBD2. Germline V gene lookup returns CDR1 WSHSY and CDR2 SAAADI. This CDR3 has 13 residues. V gave up 6 bases and J gave up 8 bases; unmatched junction bases: 6. The CDR3 here is CASSGGARDIQYF. CDR3 in DNA: TGCGCCAGCAGCGGGGGGGCGAGGGACATTCAGTACTTC.

The rearrangement joins TRBV28 to TRBJ2-7, with D tentatively TRBD1 (6 bases). This CDR3 is 13 amino acids long. CDR1 is MDHEN, CDR2 SYDVKM, per germline. V was clipped by 3 bases and J by 3 bases, with 9 bases between them. CDR3 residues: CASSFVRGYEQYV. The CDR3 coding sequence is TGTGCCAGCAGTTTCGTCAGGGGCTACGAGCAGTACGTC.

The gene calls are TRBV7-8 and TRBJ1-2, with 7 bases aligning to TRBD1. The CDR3 consists of 15 residues. CDR1 is SGHVS, CDR2 FQNEAQ, per germline. V shed 5 bases, J shed 4 bases, and the junction held 10 bases outside the gene matches. The CDR3, as DNA: TGTGCCAGCAGCACAGACAGGGCAACTTTCTATGGCTACACCTTC. This encodes CASSTDRATFYGYTF.

This sequence joins TRBV9 and TRBJ2-3; D possibly corresponds to TRBD1 (5 bases). The CDR3 has 15 residues. Trimming took off 3 bases at V and 2 bases at J, with 13 bases between the two ends. Germline-derived CDR1 and CDR2 are SGDLS and YYNGEE. DNA of the CDR3: TGTGCCAGCAGCGAGATGGGCAGGGCCACAGATACGCAGTATTTT. It codes for CASSEMGRATDTQYF.

V gene TRBV12-2 combines with J gene TRBJ1-2; the table's D call, TRBD1, has no DNA check behind it. TRBV12-2 is given as a pseudogene. The CDR3 is 18 residues long. The CDR3 region has the DNA TGTGCAAGTCGCTTACCGACCCTGCCGGACAGGGGAGGGAATGGCTACACCTTC. Its translation is CASRLPTLPDRGGNGYTF.

The V call is TRBV4-1, the J call TRBJ1-1, with D tentatively TRBD1 (6 bases). V shed 6 bases and J shed 4 bases, with 18 bases lying between them. The CDR3 loop spans 15 amino acids. Germline CDR1 and CDR2: MGHRA and YSYEKL. CDR3 bases: TGCGCCAGCAGACGAGTAGGGGGGGTGGGCACTGAAGCTTTCTTT. This gives the protein CASRRVGGVGTEAFF.

This chain uses TRBV7-2 with TRBJ1-3; 7 bases map to TRBD1. The CDR3 contains 16 residues. CDR1 is SGHTA and CDR2 is FQGNSA in the germline V gene. J gave up 0 bases and V 4 bases, and 6 bases lay outside the gene matches. The CDR3 nucleotides read TGTGCCAGCAGCTCCAGGGACAGCTACTCTGGAAACACCATATATTTT. This sequence encodes CASSSRDSYSGNTIYF.

With regard to this clone: Its ends do not fully match the called genes, so a read error is possible. The chain uses TRBV7-9 and TRBJ2-3; TRBD1 is a possible D gene (8 bases). CDR1 is SEHNR and CDR2 is FQNEAQ in the germline V gene (reference sequence). This CDR3 region has 16 residues. The CDR3 region is CSSSLVYRGGTDTQYF. CDR3 nucleotides: TGTTCCAGCAGCTTAGTCTACAGGGGGGGGACAGATACGCAGTATTTT.

The chain combines TRBV5-1 with TRBJ1-4; D is unclear. Trimming took 0 bases from V and 8 from J, leaving 14 bases between them. Germline loops: CDR1 SGHRS, CDR2 YFSETQ. The length of the CDR3 is 15 residues. The CDR3 here is CASSLAPGFEEKLFF. The CDR3 DNA reads TGCGCCAGCAGCTTGGCCCCGGGGTTTGAGGAAAAACTGTTTTTT.

V and J are TRBV5-1 and TRBJ2-5; 8 bases line up with TRBD2. V lost 0 bases and J lost 5; bases outside the gene matches: 6. Germline V gene sequence: CDR1 SGHRS, CDR2 YFSETQ. The CDR3 is made up of 15 amino acids. The DNA for the CDR3 is TGCGCCAGCAGCTTGGGTCGGGGGGGCCTGGAGACCCAGTACTTC. It codes for CASSLGRGGLETQYF.

The chain is built from TRBV6-6 and TRBJ1-4, with 8 bases fitting TRBD1. V was pared by 0 bases and J by 11 bases, with 11 bases of the junction left unmatched. The CDR3 is 16 amino acids. Germline-derived CDR1 and CDR2 are MNHNY and SVGAGI (reference sequence). The DNA of the CDR3 is TGTGCCAGCAGTTACTCGATCGGGCAGGGGGCCGTTAAACTGTTTTTT. It specifies CASSYSIGQGAVKLFF.

V gene TRBV11-1 combines with J gene TRBJ2-7; TRBD1 agrees at 7 bases. Per germline, CDR1 SGHAT and CDR2 FQDESV (reference sequence). The CDR3 contains 13 residues. V dropped 3 bases and J dropped 4; count of bases not matched to a gene: 3. The CDR3 nucleotides are TGTGCCAGCAGCTTGGGGACAGCTTACGAGCAGTACGTC. Translated: CASSLGTAYEQYV.

The chain couples TRBV15 to TRBJ1-2; D is perhaps TRBD1 (6 bases). CDR3 size: 13 residues. Germline V CDR1 and CDR2: LNHNV, YYDKDF (reference sequence). V shed 9 bases and J shed 5 bases, with 16 bases lying between them. CDR3 nucleotide sequence: TGTGCCACTAACCCGGGGGGCGGATATGGCTACACCTTC. Translation: CATNPGGGYGYTF. Together with reference TRBV15 and TRBJ1-2, the CDR3 gives the full variable domain: DAMVIQNPRYQVTQFGKPVTLSCSQTLNHNVMYWYQQKSSQAPKLLFHYYDKDFNNEADTPDNFQSRRPNTSFCFLDIRSPGLGDTAMYLCATNPGGGYGYTFGSGTRLTVV.

The chain uses TRBV5-1 and TRBJ2-5; D possibly corresponds to TRBD1 (6 bases). The CDR3 totals 15 residues. With 5 bases removed from V and 7 bases from J, the gap between germline ends came to 21 bases. The germline gives CDR1 SGHRS, CDR2 YFSETQ. In DNA, the CDR3 is TGCGCCAGCAGTCAAACATTGGACAGCCACGGGACCCAGTACTTC. Translation: CASSQTLDSHGTQYF.